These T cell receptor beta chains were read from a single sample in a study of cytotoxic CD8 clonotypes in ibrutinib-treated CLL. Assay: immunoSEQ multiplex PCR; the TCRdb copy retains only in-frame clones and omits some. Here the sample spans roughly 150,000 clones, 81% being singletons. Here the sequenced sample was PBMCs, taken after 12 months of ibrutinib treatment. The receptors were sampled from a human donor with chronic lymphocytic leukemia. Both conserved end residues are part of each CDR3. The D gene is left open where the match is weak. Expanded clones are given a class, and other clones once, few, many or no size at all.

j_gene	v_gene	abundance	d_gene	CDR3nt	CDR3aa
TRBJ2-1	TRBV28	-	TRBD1	TGTGCCAGCAGGACTCCGGGACAGGGGGAGGGCAATGAGCAGTTCTTC	CASRTPGQGEGNEQFF
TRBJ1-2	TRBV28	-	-	TGTGCCAGCAGTGCCTACGTACTTGGCTACACCTTC	CASSAYVLGYTF
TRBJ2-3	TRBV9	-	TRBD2	TGTGCCAGCAGCGTAAGCGGACTAGCGTCCACAGATACGCAGTATTTT	CASSVSGLASTDTQYF
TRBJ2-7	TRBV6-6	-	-	TGTGCCAGCACCTACAGGAGCTCCTACGAGCAGTACTTC	CASTYRSSYEQYF
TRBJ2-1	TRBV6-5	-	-	TGTGCCAGCAGGGCCCGGACAGGACTATACAATGAGCAGTTCTTC	CASRARTGLYNEQFF
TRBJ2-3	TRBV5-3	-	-	TGTGCCAGAAACTCGTGGAGGGGGACAGATACGCAGTATTTT	CARNSWRGTDTQYF
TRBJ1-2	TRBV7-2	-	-	TGTGCCAGCAGCCCAAAGGTACTGAACTATGGCTACACCTTC	CASSPKVLNYGYTF
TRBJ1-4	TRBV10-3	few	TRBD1	TGTGCCGCGCACAGGGGGCCCGATGAAAAACTGTTTTTT	CAAHRGPDEKLFF
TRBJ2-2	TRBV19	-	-	TGTGCCAGTAGCACCGGGCGGGTAATCACCGGGGAGCTGTTTTTT	CASSTGRVITGELFF
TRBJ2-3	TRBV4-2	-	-	TGTGCCAGCAGCCAAGGGGGAGGCGGGGCGATCACAGATACGCAGTATTTT	CASSQGGGGAITDTQYF
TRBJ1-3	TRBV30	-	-	TGTGCCTGGAGTGGTACCGGCAGTCTTTACTCTGGAAACACCATATATTTT	CAWSGTGSLYSGNTIYF
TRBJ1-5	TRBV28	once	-	TGTGCCAGCAGTTTAATGGGGGGGCGAGGGCAGCCCCAGCATTTT	CASSLMGGRGQPQHF
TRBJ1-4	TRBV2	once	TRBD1	TGTGCCAGCAGGGACAGGGGGGTCGGTAATGAAAAACTGTTTTTT	CASRDRGVGNEKLFF